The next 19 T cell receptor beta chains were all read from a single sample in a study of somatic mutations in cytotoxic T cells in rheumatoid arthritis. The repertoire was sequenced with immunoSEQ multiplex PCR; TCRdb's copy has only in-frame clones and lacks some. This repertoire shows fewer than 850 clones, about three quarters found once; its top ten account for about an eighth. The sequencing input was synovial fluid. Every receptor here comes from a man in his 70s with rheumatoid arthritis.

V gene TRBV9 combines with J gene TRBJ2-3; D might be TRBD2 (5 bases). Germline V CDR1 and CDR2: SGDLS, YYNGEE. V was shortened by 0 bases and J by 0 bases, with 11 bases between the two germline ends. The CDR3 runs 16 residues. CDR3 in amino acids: CASSVGPGGSTDTQYF. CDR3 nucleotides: TGTGCCAGCAGCGTAGGCCCGGGCGGGAGCACAGATACGCAGTATTTT.

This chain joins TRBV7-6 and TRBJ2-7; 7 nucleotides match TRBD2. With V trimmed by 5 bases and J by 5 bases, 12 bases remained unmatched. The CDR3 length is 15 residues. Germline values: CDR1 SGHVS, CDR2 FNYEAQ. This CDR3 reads CASSLSSGNGHEQYF. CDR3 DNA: TGTGCCAGCAGCCTCTCTAGCGGTAATGGCCACGAGCAGTACTTC.

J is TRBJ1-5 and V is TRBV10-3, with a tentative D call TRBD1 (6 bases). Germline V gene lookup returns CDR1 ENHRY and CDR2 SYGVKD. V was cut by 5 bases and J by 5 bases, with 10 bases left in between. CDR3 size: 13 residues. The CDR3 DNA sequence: TGTGCCATCAGTTCGCGACAGGATCAGCCCCAGCATTTT. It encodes CAISSRQDQPQHF.

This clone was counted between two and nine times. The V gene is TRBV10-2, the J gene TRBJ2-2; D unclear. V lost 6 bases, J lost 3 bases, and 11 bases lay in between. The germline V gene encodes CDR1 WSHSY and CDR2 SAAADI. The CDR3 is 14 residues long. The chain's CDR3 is CASRDNPYTGELFF. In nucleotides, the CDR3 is TGCGCCAGCAGAGACAATCCTTACACCGGGGAGCTGTTTTTT.

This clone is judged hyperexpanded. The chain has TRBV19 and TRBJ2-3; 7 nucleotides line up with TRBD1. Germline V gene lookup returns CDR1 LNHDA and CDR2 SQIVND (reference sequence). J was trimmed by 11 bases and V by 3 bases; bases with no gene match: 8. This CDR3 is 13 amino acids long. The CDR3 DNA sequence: TGTGCCAGTAGTATGGTACCCACAGGGGAGCAGTATTTT. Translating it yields CASSMVPTGEQYF.

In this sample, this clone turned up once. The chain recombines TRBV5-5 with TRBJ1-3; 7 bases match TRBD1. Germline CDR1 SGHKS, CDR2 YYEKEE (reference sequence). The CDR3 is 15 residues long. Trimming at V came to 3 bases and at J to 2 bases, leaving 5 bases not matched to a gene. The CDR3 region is CASSSRGQAGNTIYF. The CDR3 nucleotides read TGTGCCAGCAGCTCGAGGGGGCAGGCTGGAAACACCATATATTTT.

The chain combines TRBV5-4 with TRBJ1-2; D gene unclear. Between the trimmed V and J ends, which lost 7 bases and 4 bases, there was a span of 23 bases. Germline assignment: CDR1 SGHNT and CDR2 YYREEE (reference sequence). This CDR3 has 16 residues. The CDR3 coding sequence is TGTGCCAGCGGTCAACCCTTACCAGGAAAGACCTATGGCTACACCTTC. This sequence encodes CASGQPLPGKTYGYTF. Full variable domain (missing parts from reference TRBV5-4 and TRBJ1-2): ETGVTQSPTHLIKTRGQQVTLRCSSQSGHNTVSWYQQALGQGPQFIFQYYREEENGRGNFPPRFSGLQFPNYSSELNVNALELDDSALYLCASGQPLPGKTYGYTFGSGTRLTVV.

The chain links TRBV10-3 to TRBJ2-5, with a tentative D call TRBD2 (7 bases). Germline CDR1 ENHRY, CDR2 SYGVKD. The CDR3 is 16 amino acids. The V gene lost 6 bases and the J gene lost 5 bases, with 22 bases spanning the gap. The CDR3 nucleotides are TGTGCCATCAGGTCCGCCGCGGGGGCCCTTAAGGAGACCCAGTACTTC. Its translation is CAIRSAAGALKETQYF.

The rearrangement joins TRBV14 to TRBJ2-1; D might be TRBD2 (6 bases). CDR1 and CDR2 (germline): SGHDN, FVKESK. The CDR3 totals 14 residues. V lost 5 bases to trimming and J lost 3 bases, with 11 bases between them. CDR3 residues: CASSLTRFYNEQFF. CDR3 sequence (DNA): TGTGCCAGCAGCTTGACTAGGTTCTACAATGAGCAGTTCTTC.

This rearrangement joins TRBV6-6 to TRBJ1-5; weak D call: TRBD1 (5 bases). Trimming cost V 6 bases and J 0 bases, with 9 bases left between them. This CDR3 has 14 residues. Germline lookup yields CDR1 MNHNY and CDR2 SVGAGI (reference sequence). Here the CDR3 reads CASSPGGSNQPQHF. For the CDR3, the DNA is TGTGCCAGCAGCCCCGGGGGTAGCAATCAGCCCCAGCATTTT.

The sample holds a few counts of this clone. The CDR3 DNA follows: TGTGCCAGCAGAGGACAGGGGTTCTACAATGAGCAGTTCTTC. This codes for CASRGQGFYNEQFF. V usage is TRBV9 and J usage is TRBJ2-1; TRBD1 matches at 9 bases. Germline V gene lookup returns CDR1 SGDLS and CDR2 YYNGEE. J lost 3 bases, V lost 5 bases, and 3 bases had no gene match. The CDR3 covers 14 residues.

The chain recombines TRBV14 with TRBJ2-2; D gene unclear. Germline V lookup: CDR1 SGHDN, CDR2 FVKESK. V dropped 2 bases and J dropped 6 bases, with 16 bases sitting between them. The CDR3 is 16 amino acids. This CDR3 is CASSQSGFYLSGELFF. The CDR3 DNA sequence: TGTGCCAGCAGCCAATCAGGATTTTACCTCTCCGGGGAGCTGTTTTTT.

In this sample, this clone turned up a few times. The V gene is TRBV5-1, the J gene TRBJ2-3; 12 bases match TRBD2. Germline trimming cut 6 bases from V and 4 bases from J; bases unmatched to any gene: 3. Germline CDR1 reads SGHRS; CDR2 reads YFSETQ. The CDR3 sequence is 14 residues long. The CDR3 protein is CASNLAGGPDTQYF. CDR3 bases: TGCGCCAGCAATCTAGCGGGAGGGCCAGATACGCAGTATTTT.

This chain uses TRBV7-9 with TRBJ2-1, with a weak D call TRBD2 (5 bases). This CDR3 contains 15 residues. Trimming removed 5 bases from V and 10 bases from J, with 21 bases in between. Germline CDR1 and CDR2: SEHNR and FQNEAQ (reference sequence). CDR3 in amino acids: CASSPPGGQKIEQFF. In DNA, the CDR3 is TGTGCCAGCAGCCCGCCCGGAGGTCAAAAAATAGAGCAGTTCTTC.

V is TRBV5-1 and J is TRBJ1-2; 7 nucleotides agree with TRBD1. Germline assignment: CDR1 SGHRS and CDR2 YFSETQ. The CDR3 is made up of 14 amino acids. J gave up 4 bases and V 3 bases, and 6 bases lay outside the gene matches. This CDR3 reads CASSWTGEIYGYTF. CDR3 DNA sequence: TGCGCCAGCAGCTGGACAGGAGAAATCTATGGCTACACCTTC.

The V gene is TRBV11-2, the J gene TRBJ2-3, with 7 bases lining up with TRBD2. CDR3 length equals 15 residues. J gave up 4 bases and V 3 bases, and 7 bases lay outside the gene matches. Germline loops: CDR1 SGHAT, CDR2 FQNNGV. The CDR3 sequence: CASSFVVSGADTQYF. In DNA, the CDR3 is TGTGCCAGCAGCTTCGTAGTGAGCGGGGCAGATACGCAGTATTTT.

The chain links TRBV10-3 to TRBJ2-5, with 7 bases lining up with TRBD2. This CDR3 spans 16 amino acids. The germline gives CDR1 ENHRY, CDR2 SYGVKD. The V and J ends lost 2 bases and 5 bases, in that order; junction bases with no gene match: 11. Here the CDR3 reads CAISEPESPGGETQYF. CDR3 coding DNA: TGTGCCATCAGTGAGCCCGAGAGCCCCGGGGGGGAGACCCAGTACTTC.

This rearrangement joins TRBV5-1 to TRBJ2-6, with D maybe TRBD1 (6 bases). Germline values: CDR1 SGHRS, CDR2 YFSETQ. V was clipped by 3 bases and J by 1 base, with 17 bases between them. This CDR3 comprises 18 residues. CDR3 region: CASSSLTLQGSGANVLTF. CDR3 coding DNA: TGCGCCAGCAGCTCCCTTACCCTACAGGGATCTGGGGCCAACGTCCTGACTTTC.

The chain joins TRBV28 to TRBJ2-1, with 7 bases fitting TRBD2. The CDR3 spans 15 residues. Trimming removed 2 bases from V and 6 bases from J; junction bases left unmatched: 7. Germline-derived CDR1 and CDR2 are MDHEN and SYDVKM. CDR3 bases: TGTGCCAGCAGTTTACTAGCGGCTATTCCCAATGAGCAGTTCTTC. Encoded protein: CASSLLAAIPNEQFF.